One sample yielded the 20 T cell receptor beta chains listed below, sequenced in a study of blood T cell repertoires in COVID-19. TCRdb's table, derived via immunoSEQ multiplex PCR, lists solely in-frame clones and lacks some. The repertoire holds hundreds of thousands of clones, with roughly 80% as singletons. The specimen sequenced was peripheral blood. The receptors come from a woman aged 45-59 years who had recovered from COVID-19.

Here the CDR3 reads CASMEGEGETQYF. The CDR3, as DNA: TGCGCCAGCATGGAGGGCGAAGGAGAGACCCAGTACTTC. This chain uses TRBV5-1 with TRBJ2-5, with D possibly matching TRBD2 (6 bases). Germline CDR1 and CDR2: SGHRS and YFSETQ. The CDR3 sequence is 13 residues long. Between the trimmed V and J ends, which lost 6 bases and 4 bases, there was a span of 13 bases.

The chain combines TRBV5-4 with TRBJ2-2; 10 positions agree with TRBD2. From germline, CDR1 is SGHNT and CDR2 YYREEE (reference sequence). The CDR3 is made up of 17 amino acids. The ends lost 0 bases at V and 4 bases at J; junction bases unmatched: 6. CDR3 in DNA: TGTGCCAGCAGCTTGGGAGGTGCTAGCGGGGGCACCGGGGAGCTGTTTTTT. Translated: CASSLGGASGGTGELFF.

The V gene is TRBV24-1, the J gene TRBJ2-5, with 8 bases that match TRBD1. V shed 4 bases and J 5 bases; nucleotides not matched to a gene: 11. The length of the CDR3 is 16 residues. Germline V gene data show CDR1 as KGHDR and CDR2 as SFDVKD. CDR3 residues: CATSDTRDRKWETQYF. The CDR3 DNA reads TGTGCCACCAGTGACACCCGGGACAGGAAATGGGAGACCCAGTACTTC.

V and J are TRBV4-3 and TRBJ2-3; 8 bases are shared with TRBD1. The germline gives CDR1 LGHNA, CDR2 YSLEER. This CDR3 has 13 residues. V was pared by 5 bases and J by 6 bases, with 4 bases of the junction left unmatched. Written as DNA, the CDR3 is TGCGCCAGCAGCATAAACAGGGGGGATACGCAGTATTTT. Translating it yields CASSINRGDTQYF.

This clone was seen a handful of times. The chain links TRBV7-9 to TRBJ2-2; the D gene is possibly TRBD1 (5 bases). Looked up from germline, CDR1 is SEHNR and CDR2 is FQNEAQ (reference sequence). This CDR3 has 13 residues. Trimming removed 4 bases from V and 5 bases from J, with 8 bases in between. The CDR3 here is CASSSQGTGELFF. CDR3 in DNA: TGTGCCAGCAGCTCCCAGGGAACCGGGGAGCTGTTTTTT.

The rearrangement uses TRBV6-5 and TRBJ2-5, with 7 bases that match TRBD2. In germline, CDR1 is MNHEY, CDR2 SVGAGI. The V gene end was trimmed by 2 bases and the J gene end by 1 base; junction bases not matched to a gene: 4. This CDR3 has 15 amino acids. The CDR3 reads CASSYLGGFQETQYF. CDR3 coding DNA: TGTGCCAGCAGTTACCTGGGAGGGTTCCAAGAGACCCAGTACTTC.

The V and J genes are TRBV10-3 and TRBJ2-7; tentative D call: TRBD2 (6 bases). Trimming pared 4 bases from V and 2 bases from J, leaving 15 bases between. This CDR3 comprises 15 residues. CDR1 is ENHRY and CDR2 is SYGVKD in the germline V gene. The CDR3 DNA reads as TGTGCCATCAGTGGCGGGACGGACCAAACCTACGAGCAGTACTTC. It encodes CAISGGTDQTYEQYF.

The CDR3 reads CASSLVSRATEAFF. CDR3 nucleotides: TGTGCCAGCAGCTTGGTTTCCAGGGCCACTGAAGCTTTCTTT. The V and J genes are TRBV5-4 and TRBJ1-1, with a tentative D call TRBD1 (5 bases). The CDR3 runs to 14 residues. Germline CDR1 and CDR2: SGHNT and YYREEE (reference sequence). V was pared by 0 bases and J by 4 bases, with 10 bases between.

This clone was seen only once. The chain uses TRBV3-1 (or the pseudogene TRBV3-2) and TRBJ1-5; D is unresolved. CDR1 and CDR2 (germline): LGHDT, YNNKEL (reference sequence). The CDR3 consists of 14 residues. Deletions cut 3 bases from V and 4 bases from J, with 10 bases between. This CDR3 reads CASSQTRGNQPQHF. In DNA, the CDR3 is TGTGCCAGCAGCCAGACGCGCGGGAATCAGCCCCAGCATTTT.

The CDR3 DNA reads TGTGCCAGCAGCTTGGCCGGACGGAGGCATTCACCCCTCCACTTT. It specifies CASSLAGRRHSPLHF. V and J are TRBV3-1 (or the pseudogene TRBV3-2) and TRBJ1-6; unclear D gene. The CDR3 has 15 amino acids. Germline CDR1 LGHDT, CDR2 YNNKEL (reference sequence). V lost 5 bases and J lost 8, with 16 bases in between.

This clone showed up just once. The chain has TRBV3-1 (or the pseudogene TRBV3-2) and TRBJ2-7, with a possible D match to TRBD1 (5 bases). Germline CDR1 LGHDT, CDR2 YNNKEL (reference sequence). Trimming took off 3 bases at V and 0 bases at J, with 15 bases between the two ends. The CDR3 is 16 residues long. This CDR3 reads CASSHVYRWDSYEQYF. The DNA of the CDR3 is TGTGCCAGCAGCCACGTTTACAGGTGGGACTCCTACGAGCAGTACTTC.

The chain uses TRBV6-5 and TRBJ1-3; 10 bases align to TRBD1. This CDR3 has 15 amino acids. Trimming removed 7 bases from V and 2 bases from J; junction bases left unmatched: 5. Germline values: CDR1 MNHEY, CDR2 SVGAGI. This CDR3 reads CASTRDRGPGNTIYF. The CDR3, as DNA: TGTGCCAGCACGCGGGACAGGGGACCTGGAAACACCATATATTTT.

The V call is TRBV24-1, the J call TRBJ2-2; D is ambiguous. Trimming shortened V by 4 bases and J by 4 bases, and 6 bases separated the two germline ends. Germline CDR1 KGHDR, CDR2 SFDVKD. The length of the CDR3 is 13 residues. CDR3 coding DNA: TGTGCCACCAGTGAGCGTATCACCGGGGAGCTGTTTTTT. It specifies CATSERITGELFF.

The CDR3 loop reads CASRGTGARYEQYF. CDR3 nucleotide sequence: TGTGCCAGTAGAGGGACAGGGGCCCGCTACGAGCAGTACTTC. The chain carries TRBV19 and TRBJ2-7; 10 bases map to TRBD1. Germline V gives CDR1 LNHDA, CDR2 SQIVND (reference sequence). The V gene end was trimmed by 6 bases and the J gene end by 3 bases; junction bases not matched to a gene: 5. The CDR3 covers 14 residues.

The chain carries TRBV3-1 (or the pseudogene TRBV3-2) and TRBJ2-7; 8 bases are a match to TRBD2. Germline V lookup: CDR1 LGHDT, CDR2 YNNKEL (reference sequence). The ends lost 4 bases at V and 0 bases at J; junction bases unmatched: 2. This CDR3 has 14 amino acids. The CDR3 region has the DNA TGTGCCAGCAGCCTTAGCGGGGTCTCCTACGAGCAGTACTTC. Protein: CASSLSGVSYEQYF.

This rearrangement joins TRBV24-1 to TRBJ1-5, with D perhaps TRBD1 (5 bases). The CDR3 covers 14 residues. The germline gives CDR1 KGHDR, CDR2 SFDVKD. V lost 9 bases and J 2 bases, leaving 13 bases between the germline ends. For the CDR3, the DNA is TGTGCCACCGGAGGGGAAGAAGGCAATCAGCCCCAGCATTTT. Translation: CATGGEEGNQPQHF.

The chain combines TRBV5-6 with TRBJ2-3; TRBD2 matches at 11 bases. The germline CDR1 and CDR2 sequences are SGHDT and YYEEEE. J lost 6 bases, V lost 4 bases, and 13 bases had no gene match. The CDR3 extends over 17 amino acids. DNA of the CDR3: TGTGCCAGCAGCCTAGACTTAGCGGGGGGGCCAAGCGATACGCAGTATTTT. Translation: CASSLDLAGGPSDTQYF.

This clone was observed once. The CDR3 bases are TGTGCCAGCAGTTTGGCGCTAGCGGGCAATGAGCAGTTCTTC. Its protein product is CASSLALAGNEQFF. V and J are TRBV27 and TRBJ2-1, with 8 bases matching TRBD2. V shed 3 bases and J 6 bases; nucleotides not matched to a gene: 4. Germline loops: CDR1 MNHEY, CDR2 SMNVEV (reference sequence). This CDR3 contains 14 residues.

This chain uses TRBV2 with TRBJ2-5, with D hard to call. Germline V gene lookup returns CDR1 SNHLY and CDR2 FYNNEI. The ends were cut back, 6 bases at V and 9 bases at J, with 17 bases in the middle. The CDR3 length is 13 residues. In nucleotides, the CDR3 is TGTGCCAGCAGCGACTTGACGGTTGAGGCCCAGTACTTC. Amino acid sequence: CASSDLTVEAQYF.

The chain carries TRBV2 and TRBJ1-5; a weak D match, TRBD1 (5 bases). Germline V gene data show CDR1 as SNHLY and CDR2 as FYNNEI. This CDR3 comprises 13 residues. Trimming stripped 7 bases from V and 4 bases from J, with 11 bases between. CDR3 DNA sequence: TGTGCCAGCACGTGGACACCAAATCAGCCCCAGCATTTT. Its protein is CASTWTPNQPQHF.